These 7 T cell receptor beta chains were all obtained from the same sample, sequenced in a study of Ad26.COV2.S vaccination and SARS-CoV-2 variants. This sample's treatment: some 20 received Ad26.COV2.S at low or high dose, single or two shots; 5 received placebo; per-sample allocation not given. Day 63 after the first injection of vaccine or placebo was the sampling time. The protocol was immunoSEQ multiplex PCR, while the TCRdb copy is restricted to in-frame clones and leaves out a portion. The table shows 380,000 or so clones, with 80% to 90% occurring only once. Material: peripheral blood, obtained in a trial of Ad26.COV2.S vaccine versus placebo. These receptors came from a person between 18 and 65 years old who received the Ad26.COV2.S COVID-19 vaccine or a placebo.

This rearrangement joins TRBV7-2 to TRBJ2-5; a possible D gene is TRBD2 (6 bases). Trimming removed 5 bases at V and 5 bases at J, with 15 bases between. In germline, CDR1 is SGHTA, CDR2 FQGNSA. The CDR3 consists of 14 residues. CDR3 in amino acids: CASSQPRAGETQYF. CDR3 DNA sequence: TGTGCCAGCAGCCAACCCAGGGCGGGGGAGACCCAGTACTTC.

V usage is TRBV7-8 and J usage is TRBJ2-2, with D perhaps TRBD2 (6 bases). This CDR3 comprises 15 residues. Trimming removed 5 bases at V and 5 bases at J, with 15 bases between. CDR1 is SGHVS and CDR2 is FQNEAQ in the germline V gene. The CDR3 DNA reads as TGTGCCAGCAGCCCCAGGGACTCTCTGACCGGGGAGCTGTTTTTT. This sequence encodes CASSPRDSLTGELFF.

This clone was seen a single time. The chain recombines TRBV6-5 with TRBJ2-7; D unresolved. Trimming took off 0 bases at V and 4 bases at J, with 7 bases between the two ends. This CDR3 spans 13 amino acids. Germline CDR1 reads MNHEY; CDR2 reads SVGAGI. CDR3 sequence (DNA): TGTGCCAGCAGTTACTCGGGCCCGTACGAGCAGTACTTC. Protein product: CASSYSGPYEQYF.

The DNA of the CDR3 is TGTGCCAGCAGTGAAGCGCAGTCAGCGAGTAGAAACACCATATATTTT. The encoded protein is CASSEAQSASRNTIYF. The J gene is TRBJ1-3, the V gene TRBV6-1; no definite D call. This CDR3 has 16 residues. CDR1 is MNHNS and CDR2 is SASEGT in the germline V gene. With 0 bases removed from V and 5 bases from J, the gap between germline ends came to 14 bases.

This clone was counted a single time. CDR3: CATSDTGTRETQYF. CDR3 bases: TGTGCCACCAGTGATACCGGGACGAGGGAGACCCAGTACTTC. The rearrangement joins TRBV24-1 to TRBJ2-5, with D possibly called TRBD1 or TRBD2 (5 bases each). CDR3 length: 14 residues. Germline lookup yields CDR1 KGHDR and CDR2 SFDVKD. Trimming removed 3 bases from V and 5 bases from J, with 12 bases in between.

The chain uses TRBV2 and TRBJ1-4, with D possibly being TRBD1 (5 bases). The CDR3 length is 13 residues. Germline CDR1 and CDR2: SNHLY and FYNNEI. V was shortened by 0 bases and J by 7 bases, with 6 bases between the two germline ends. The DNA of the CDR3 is TGTGCCAGCAGTGAAGCGGGGGTTGAAAAACTGTTTTTT. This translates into CASSEAGVEKLFF. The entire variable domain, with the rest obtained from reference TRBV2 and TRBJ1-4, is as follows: EPEVTQTPSHQVTQMGQEVILRCVPISNHLYFYWYRQILGQKVEFLVSFYNNEISEKSEIFDDQFSVERPDGSNFTLKIRSTKLEDSAMYFCASSEAGVEKLFFGSGTQLSVL.

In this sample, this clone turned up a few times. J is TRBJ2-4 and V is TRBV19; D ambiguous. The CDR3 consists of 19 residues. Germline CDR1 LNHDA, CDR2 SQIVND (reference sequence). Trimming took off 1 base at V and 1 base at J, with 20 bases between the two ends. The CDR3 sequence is CASSIGSAPEDGAKNIQYF. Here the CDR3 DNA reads TGTGCCAGTAGTATAGGGTCAGCACCAGAGGACGGGGCCAAAAACATTCAGTACTTC.